This T cell receptor (beta chain) was identified in a study of identical twins. Trimming stripped 1 base from V and 4 bases from J, with 11 bases between. In germline, CDR1 is MDHEN, CDR2 SYDVKM. The CDR3 contains 14 residues. This clonotype was seen ten or more times. TCRdb reanalysed the 5' RACE reads using MiXCR and keeps one entry per CDR3 protein. The sample lists roughly 1.6 million distinct CDR3 sequences; less than 40% were seen once. The sequenced material came from cord blood. The chain is built from TRBV28 and TRBJ2-7; D tentatively reads TRBD1 or TRBD2 (6 bases each). This clonotype was obtained from a newborn girl in good health. This CDR3 reads CASSLSGAGYEQYF. In nucleotides, the CDR3 is TGTGCCAGCAGTTTATCGGGGGCCGGATACGAGCAGTACTTC.